This T cell receptor beta chain was profiled in a study of Ad26.COV2.S vaccination and SARS-CoV-2 variants. The assay was immunoSEQ multiplex PCR, and TCRdb's table has in-frame clones only and misses some. The sample includes about 400,000 clones, around nine tenths of them seen just once. Treatment indicated: roughly 20 received Ad26.COV2.S at low or high dose, single or two shots; about 5 received placebo; per-sample allocation not given. Collection of the samples took place on day 63 after the first injection of vaccine or placebo. The vaccine antigen was prefusion-stabilized Wuhan SARS-CoV-2 spike. The CDR3 has 16 amino acids. Germline V lookup: CDR1 MGHRA, CDR2 YSYEKL. V gave up 3 bases and J gave up 9 bases; unmatched junction bases: 11.

Sequenced material: peripheral blood, taken in a trial of Ad26.COV2.S vaccine versus placebo. The rearrangement joins TRBV4-1 to TRBJ1-5, with 10 bases identical to TRBD1. The receptor was derived from a person aged 18-60 years who received the Ad26.COV2.S COVID-19 vaccine or a placebo. The CDR3 DNA sequence: TGCGCCAGCAGCCAGAGACAGGGGGCCCAATCATCGCCCCAGCATTTT. This gives the protein CASSQRQGAQSSPQHF.